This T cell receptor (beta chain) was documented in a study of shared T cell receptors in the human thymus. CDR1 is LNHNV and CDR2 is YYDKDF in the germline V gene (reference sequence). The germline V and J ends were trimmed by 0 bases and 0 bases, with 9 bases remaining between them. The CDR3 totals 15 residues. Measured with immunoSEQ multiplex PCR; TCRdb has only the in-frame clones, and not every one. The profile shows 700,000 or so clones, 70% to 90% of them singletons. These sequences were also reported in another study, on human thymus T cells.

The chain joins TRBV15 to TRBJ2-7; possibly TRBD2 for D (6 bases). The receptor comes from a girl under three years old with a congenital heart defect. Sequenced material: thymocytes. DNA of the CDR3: TGTGCCACCAGCAGAGAGCGGGGAGCCTCCTACGAGCAGTACTTC. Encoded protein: CATSRERGASYEQYF.